These 17 T cell receptor beta chains were all obtained from the same sample, sequenced in a study of blood T cell repertoires in COVID-19. Profiled with immunoSEQ multiplex PCR; TCRdb holds only in-frame clones, not every one. This sample has just over 65,000 clones; roughly 90% occur once, and the top ten carry less than 1.5%. Sequenced input: peripheral blood. These receptors originate from a man in his 60s with acute or convalescent COVID-19.

The chain combines TRBV9 with TRBJ2-7; 10 positions match TRBD1. There are 19 residues in the CDR3. CDR1 SGDLS and CDR2 YYNGEE come from the germline V gene. V was clipped by 6 bases and J by 2 bases; unmatched bases: 20. CDR3 in amino acids: CASTSSTGGFKVPTYEQYF. DNA for the CDR3: TGTGCCAGCACCTCTTCGACAGGGGGCTTTAAAGTCCCGACCTACGAGCAGTACTTC.

This chain uses TRBV5-4 with TRBJ2-6; D possibly corresponds to TRBD2 (6 bases). Trimming cost V 5 bases and J 0 bases, with 9 bases left between them. This CDR3 comprises 15 residues. Germline loops: CDR1 SGHNT, CDR2 YYREEE (reference sequence). This CDR3 reads CASSLGGSGANVLTF. The CDR3 coding sequence is TGTGCCAGCAGTCTCGGGGGCTCTGGGGCCAACGTCCTGACTTTC.

The V and J genes are TRBV5-1 and TRBJ1-6; D is undetermined. Germline lookup yields CDR1 SGHRS and CDR2 YFSETQ. Trimming cost V 5 bases and J 7 bases, with 13 bases left between them. This CDR3 contains 14 residues. The CDR3 nucleotides are TGCGCCAGCAGATCGGGAACAGAAAATTCACCCCTCCACTTT. It translates to CASRSGTENSPLHF.

The chain has TRBV3-1 (or the pseudogene TRBV3-2) and TRBJ1-5; D is ambiguous. Trimming removed 3 bases at V and 3 bases at J, with 12 bases between. The CDR3 has 15 amino acids. Germline assignment: CDR1 LGHDT and CDR2 YNNKEL (reference sequence). For the CDR3, the DNA is TGTGCCAGCAGCCAGGAGGGTACGGCCAATCAGCCCCAGCATTTT. Its protein product is CASSQEGTANQPQHF.

This clone was counted once. The gene calls are TRBV5-1 and TRBJ2-2, with 9 bases identical to TRBD2. Trimming removed 4 bases from V and 4 bases from J; junction bases left unmatched: 5. The CDR3 spans 15 residues. The germline V gene has CDR1 SGHRS and CDR2 YFSETQ. The CDR3 DNA follows: TGCGCCAGCAGCAAAGCGGGGGGCGGCACCGGGGAGCTGTTTTTT. It yields the protein CASSKAGGGTGELFF.

J is TRBJ1-5 and V is TRBV12-3 or TRBV12-4; D perhaps matches TRBD1 (5 bases). The V gene lost 1 base and the J gene lost 10 bases, with 11 bases spanning the gap. The CDR3 runs to 13 residues. For the CDR3, the DNA is TGTGCCAGCAGTTTAGATGTTAGGGGCCCCCAGCATTTT. Translation: CASSLDVRGPQHF.

In this sample, this clone turned up once. The rearrangement joins TRBV27 to TRBJ1-2; possible D gene TRBD1, 5 bases. Germline CDR1 reads MNHEY; CDR2 reads SMNVEV (reference sequence). The CDR3 is made up of 14 amino acids. V was cut by 3 bases and J by 8 bases, with 16 bases left in between. The DNA of the CDR3 is TGTGCCAGCAGTTTTGGGAGGGGCGATCGAGGCTACACCTTC. It encodes CASSFGRGDRGYTF.

The chain is built from TRBV24-1 and TRBJ2-7; 7 positions match TRBD1. The junction had 16 bases not matched to a gene; V was cut back by 4 bases and J by 5 bases. Germline CDR1 is KGHDR and CDR2 is SFDVKD. The CDR3 has 17 residues. The CDR3, as DNA: TGTGCCACCAGTGACCACCCCACGGGCAGGGGGACCCACGAGCAGTACTTC. Residues: CATSDHPTGRGTHEQYF.

The J gene is TRBJ2-7, the V gene TRBV11-2; 7 nucleotides line up with TRBD1. CDR3 length equals 15 residues. After removal of 1 base from V and 3 bases from J, the junction contained 6 bases not matched to a gene. The germline gives CDR1 SGHAT, CDR2 FQNNGV. DNA of the CDR3: TGTGCCAGCAGCTTAGTGGACAGGCTAAACTACGAGCAGTACTTC. The encoded protein is CASSLVDRLNYEQYF.

V gene TRBV10-2 combines with J gene TRBJ1-3; D ambiguous. Trimming removed 2 bases at V and 1 base at J, with 9 bases between. In germline, CDR1 is WSHSY, CDR2 SAAADI. The CDR3 sequence is 15 residues long. CDR3 DNA: TGCGCCAGCAGTGAGCCGGGATTATCTGGAAACACCATATATTTT. Residues: CASSEPGLSGNTIYF.

The CDR3 is CASKDSPSTDTQYF. Here the CDR3 DNA reads TGTGCCAGTAAGGACAGCCCTAGCACAGATACGCAGTATTTT. This chain joins TRBV19 and TRBJ2-3, with TRBD1 as a possible D gene (6 bases). With 7 bases removed from V and 0 bases from J, the gap between germline ends came to 11 bases. The CDR3 sequence is 14 residues long. In germline, CDR1 is LNHDA, CDR2 SQIVND (reference sequence).

The CDR3 region has the DNA TGTGCCAGCAGCAGCCGTACAGGAGCTGGAAACACCATATATTTT. Its protein product is CASSSRTGAGNTIYF. The chain employs TRBV3-1 (or the pseudogene TRBV3-2) and TRBJ1-3, with a tentative D call TRBD1 (5 bases). The CDR3 spans 15 residues. The germline gives CDR1 LGHDT, CDR2 YNNKEL (reference sequence). V was trimmed by 5 bases and J by 2 bases, leaving 13 bases between them.

This clone has more than one count but fewer than ten. The J gene is TRBJ2-1, the V gene TRBV5-1; 9 positions match TRBD1. The CDR3 is made up of 13 amino acids. The junction had 5 bases not matched to a gene; V was cut back by 4 bases and J by 9 bases. Per germline, CDR1 SGHRS and CDR2 YFSETQ. In DNA, the CDR3 is TGCGCCAGCAGCGGGAACAGGGGGCGTGAGCAGTTCTTC. This encodes CASSGNRGREQFF.

In this sample, this clone turned up a few times. This rearrangement joins TRBV10-2 to TRBJ1-2; D might be TRBD1 (5 bases). CDR1 is WSHSY, CDR2 SAAADI, per germline. The CDR3 runs to 15 residues. V was cut by 3 bases and J by 0 bases, with 11 bases left in between. The CDR3 reads CASSERQSANYGYTF. The CDR3 DNA sequence: TGCGCCAGCAGTGAACGACAGAGCGCTAACTATGGCTACACCTTC.

V usage is TRBV5-4 and J usage is TRBJ2-1; TRBD2 matches 7 bases. The CDR3 runs 15 residues. CDR1 and CDR2 from the germline V gene are SGHNT and YYREEE (reference sequence). Losses at the gene ends were 4 bases for V and 0 bases for J; bases not matched to a gene: 4. Written as DNA, the CDR3 is TGTGCCAGCAGCCGGTCGGGAGGCTCCTACAATGAGCAGTTCTTC. Translating gives CASSRSGGSYNEQFF.

V is TRBV9 and J is TRBJ2-1; D might be TRBD2 (5 bases). CDR1 is SGDLS and CDR2 is YYNGEE in the germline V gene. With 0 bases removed from V and 8 bases from J, the gap between germline ends came to 12 bases. This CDR3 comprises 14 residues. The CDR3 sequence: CASSVEDFQDEQFF. The CDR3 nucleotides read TGTGCCAGCAGCGTAGAGGACTTCCAGGATGAGCAGTTCTTC.

The rearrangement uses TRBV7-3 and TRBJ1-1; tentatively, D is TRBD1 (5 bases). Per germline, CDR1 SGHTA and CDR2 FQGTGA. Trimming left V 5 bases short and J 1 base short, with 8 bases between. The CDR3 runs to 13 residues. DNA of the CDR3: TGTGCCAGCAGCCAAGGACAGAACACTGAAGCTTTCTTT. Its translation: CASSQGQNTEAFF. Together with reference TRBV7-3 and TRBJ1-1, the CDR3 gives the full variable domain: GAGVSQTPSNKVTEKGKYVELRCDPISGHTALYWYRQSLGQGPEFLIYFQGTGAADDSGLPNDRFFAVRPEGSVSTLKIQRTERGDSAVYLCASSQGQNTEAFFGQGTRLTVV.